A selection of T cell receptor beta chains follows, all from one sample in a study of post-analysis software for immune sequencing data. Each CDR3 protein gets one entry after TCRdb re-called the PCR reads with MiXCR. The profile shows roughly 650,000 distinct CDR3 sequences, around 64% of them singletons. Sequenced material: blood. These TCRs come from a girl between 2 and 10 years old with multiple sclerosis. CDR3s include the opening cysteine and the closing phenylalanine or tryptophan. The D gene is left open where the match is weak. Rows may omit the clone size; those that give it use once, few, many or a size class.

v_call	d_call	clone_size	j_call	cdr3_nt	cdr3_aa
TRBV20-1	TRBD2	many	TRBJ2-7	TGCAGTGCTAGACTAGCGGAGTACGAGCAGTACTTC	CSARLAEYEQYF
TRBV4-1	NA	NA	TRBJ2-3	TGCGCCAGCAGCCAAGGGGTAGCCAGCACAGATACGCAGTATTTT	CASSQGVASTDTQYF
TRBV28	NA	NA	TRBJ2-7	TGTGCCAGCAACGGTGGGCATGTGGACGAGCAGTACTTC	CASNGGHVDEQYF
TRBV7-2	NA	few	TRBJ2-4	TGTGCCAGCACCGGCAGGGAGAACATTCAGTACTTC	CASTGRENIQYF
TRBV20-1	TRBD2	few	TRBJ2-7	TGCGGTGCTAGAGATTCTAGCGGGAGCTCCTACGAGCAGTACTTC	CGARDSSGSSYEQYF
TRBV7-6	TRBD1	few	TRBJ2-3	TGTGCCAGCAGCTTAGACGACAGGGGTGGCACAGATACGCAGTATTTT	CASSLDDRGGTDTQYF
TRBV27	NA	NA	TRBJ1-1	TGTGCCAGCAGTTTCGGGCACACGAACACTGAAGCTTTCTTT	CASSFGHTNTEAFF
TRBV12-5	TRBD2	NA	TRBJ2-7	TGTGCTAGTGGATTCGATTTAGCGGGAGTAGGCCAATACGAGCAGTACTTC	CASGFDLAGVGQYEQYF
TRBV4-2	TRBD2	NA	TRBJ2-1	TGTGCCAGCAGCCAAGATGGACTAGCGGGGTCGAGTGCGGATGAGCAGTTCTTC	CASSQDGLAGSSADEQFF
TRBV7-8	NA	NA	TRBJ2-3	TGTGCCAGCAGCCCCCAGCCTATCGATACGCAGTATTTT	CASSPQPIDTQYF
TRBV28	TRBD1	NA	TRBJ1-2	TGTGCCGGAGGCGAGACAGGGGACTATGGCTACACCTTC	CAGGETGDYGYTF
TRBV7-3	TRBD1	NA	TRBJ1-2	TGTGCCAGCAGCCGGGGACAGGGTATCTATGGCTACACCTTC	CASSRGQGIYGYTF
TRBV12-3/TRBV12-4	NA	once	TRBJ1-2	TGTGCCAGCAGTTTGGAGGGGAAATATGGCTACACCTTC	CASSLEGKYGYTF
TRBV7-3	NA	few	TRBJ2-7	TGTGCCAGCAGCTCCGGTAGCGGACCCTACGAGCAGTACTTC	CASSSGSGPYEQYF
TRBV10-3	TRBD2	few	TRBJ2-3	TGTGCCATCAGTCGAGGTCTAGCGGGGACAGATACGCAGTATTTT	CAISRGLAGTDTQYF
TRBV12-3/TRBV12-4	TRBD2	NA	TRBJ2-1	TGTGCCAGCAGTTTAGCACTAGCGGGAGTCTACAATGAGCAGTTCTTC	CASSLALAGVYNEQFF
TRBV6-1	NA	NA	TRBJ1-1	TGTGCCAGCAGTGAAGTGGCAGGGAGCCCTGAAGCTTTCTTT	CASSEVAGSPEAFF
TRBV4-1	NA	NA	TRBJ2-7	TGCGCCAGCAGCCAAGAAACATCTTCCTACGCCGAGCAGTACTTC	CASSQETSSYAEQYF
TRBV11-2	NA	few	TRBJ2-5	TGTGCCAGCAGCTGGAGGGGTGAGACCCAGTACTTC	CASSWRGETQYF
TRBV6-6	TRBD2	NA	TRBJ2-3	TGTGCCAGCAGTTACGGACTAGCGGGGACTTACACAGATACGCAGTATTTT	CASSYGLAGTYTDTQYF
TRBV7-3	TRBD2	NA	TRBJ2-5	TGTGCCAGCAGCCACAGGACTAGCGGGAAGGGGCGGGAGACCCAGTACTTC	CASSHRTSGKGRETQYF
TRBV7-9	NA	NA	TRBJ2-7	TGTGCCAGCAGCTTAGACCAGGACAAGAGCTCCTACGAGCAGTACTTC	CASSLDQDKSSYEQYF
TRBV12-3/TRBV12-4	TRBD1	NA	TRBJ2-3	TGTGCCAGCAGCCTGGGACAGGTTAGCACAGATACGCAGTATTTT	CASSLGQVSTDTQYF
TRBV20-1	NA	NA	TRBJ1-1	TGCAGTGCTCAAATGTCACAGATTGAAGCTTTCTTT	CSAQMSQIEAFF
TRBV12-3/TRBV12-4	NA	NA	TRBJ2-5	TGTGCCAGCAGCTTACCACCCGAACAAACAGGGACAGAGACCCAGTACTTC	CASSLPPEQTGTETQYF
TRBV7-6	TRBD2	NA	TRBJ2-1	TGTGCCAGCAGCCTATCTAGCGGGAGTTCGGATGAGCAGTTCTTC	CASSLSSGSSDEQFF
TRBV28	NA	NA	TRBJ2-1	TGTGCCAGCAGATTTAGCGGTAGAGATGAGCAGTTCTTC	CASRFSGRDEQFF
TRBV7-7	NA	NA	TRBJ2-1	TGTGCTAGCTCCCCAGGGTCGACAGGCTCCTACAATGAGCAGTTCTTC	CASSPGSTGSYNEQFF
TRBV11-2	NA	NA	TRBJ1-1	TGTGCCAGCAGTTCCTTCGGTGGAGGGAACACTGAAGCTTTCTTT	CASSSFGGGNTEAFF
TRBV6-6	NA	few	TRBJ2-3	TGTGCCAGCAGTTACTCAAACAGAGATACGCAGTATTTT	CASSYSNRDTQYF
TRBV24-1	TRBD1	once	TRBJ2-7	TGTGCCACCAGTGACACGGGACAGGGGGGCTACAATGAGCAGTACTTC	CATSDTGQGGYNEQYF
TRBV20-1	NA	NA	TRBJ2-5	TGCAGTGCTACGGGACTTATAATAGAGACCCAGTACTTC	CSATGLIIETQYF
TRBV2	NA	NA	TRBJ2-1	TGTGCCAGCAGTGCTAGCGCAAGCTCCTACAATGAGCAGTTCTTC	CASSASASSYNEQFF
TRBV9	NA	few	TRBJ2-7	TGTGCCAGCAGCGCCAAGCCAGCGGTGGGTTACGAGCAGTACTTC	CASSAKPAVGYEQYF
TRBV7-2	NA	few	TRBJ2-3	TGTGCCAGCAGCATAGGGAATGTGGGGGCAGATACGCAGTATTTT	CASSIGNVGADTQYF
TRBV18	NA	NA	TRBJ1-1	TGTGCCAGCTCAGCCGTCGGGACGAACACTGAAGCTTTCTTT	CASSAVGTNTEAFF
TRBV28	NA	NA	TRBJ2-7	TGTGCCAGCCAAAAAATACAGGGATCCTACGAGCAGTACTTC	CASQKIQGSYEQYF
TRBV28	TRBD2	few	TRBJ2-7	TGTGCCAGCACCCCTGGGGAGGGCTACGAGCAGTACTTC	CASTPGEGYEQYF
TRBV5-1	TRBD2	NA	TRBJ2-1	TGCGCCAGCAGCTTAGCGGGGGGAGCGGGAGAGCAGTTCTTC	CASSLAGGAGEQFF
TRBV27	NA	few	TRBJ1-2	TGTGCCAGCAGTTCCGGGATCCTCACAAAACATGGCTACACCTTC	CASSSGILTKHGYTF
TRBV29-1	NA	NA	TRBJ2-1	TGCAGCGATGGCTACAATGAGCAGTTCTTC	CSDGYNEQFF
TRBV7-8	NA	few	TRBJ2-1	TGTGCCAGCAGCTTAGAGGGTGGACCTAACAATGAGCAGTTCTTC	CASSLEGGPNNEQFF
TRBV19	NA	once	TRBJ2-7	TGTGCCAGTAGTATTGGAGGACAGCTCCACGAGCAGTACTTC	CASSIGGQLHEQYF
TRBV7-6	NA	few	TRBJ2-3	TGTGCCAGCAGCTTAGCCTATGCGGATACGCAGTATTTT	CASSLAYADTQYF
TRBV5-5	NA	NA	TRBJ2-7	TGTGCCAGCAGCTTGATGGAGTCCTCCTACGAGCAGTACTTC	CASSLMESSYEQYF
TRBV6-5	NA	NA	TRBJ2-4	TGTGCCAGCAGTTACTCCTGGGGGGCCAAAAACATTCAGTACTTC	CASSYSWGAKNIQYF